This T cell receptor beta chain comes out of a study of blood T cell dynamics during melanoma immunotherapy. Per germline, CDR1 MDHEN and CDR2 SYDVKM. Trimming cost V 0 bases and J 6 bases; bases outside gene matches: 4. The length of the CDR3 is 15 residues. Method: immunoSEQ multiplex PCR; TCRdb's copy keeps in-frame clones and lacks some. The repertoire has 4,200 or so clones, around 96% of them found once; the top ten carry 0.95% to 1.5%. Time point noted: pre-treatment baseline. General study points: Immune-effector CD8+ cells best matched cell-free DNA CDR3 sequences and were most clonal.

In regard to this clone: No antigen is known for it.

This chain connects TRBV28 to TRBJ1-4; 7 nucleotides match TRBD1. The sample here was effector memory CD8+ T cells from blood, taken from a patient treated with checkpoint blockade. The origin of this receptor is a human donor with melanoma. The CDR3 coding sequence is TGTGCCAGCAGTTTATGGAGGGGGCAGTATGAAAAACTGTTTTTT. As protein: CASSLWRGQYEKLFF.